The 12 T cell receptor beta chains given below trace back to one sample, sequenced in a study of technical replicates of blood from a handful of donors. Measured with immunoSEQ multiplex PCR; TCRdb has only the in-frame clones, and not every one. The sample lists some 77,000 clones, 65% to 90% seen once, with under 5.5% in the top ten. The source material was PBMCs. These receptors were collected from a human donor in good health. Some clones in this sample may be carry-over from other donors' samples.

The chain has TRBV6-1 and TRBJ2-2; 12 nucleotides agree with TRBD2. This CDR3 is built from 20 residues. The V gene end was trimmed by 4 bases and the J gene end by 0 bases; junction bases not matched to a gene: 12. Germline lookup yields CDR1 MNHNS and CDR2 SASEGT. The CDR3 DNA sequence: TGTGCCAGCAGTGGAAAAAATTTTACTAGCGGGGGGTCGAACACCGGGGAGCTGTTTTTT. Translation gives CASSGKNFTSGGSNTGELFF.

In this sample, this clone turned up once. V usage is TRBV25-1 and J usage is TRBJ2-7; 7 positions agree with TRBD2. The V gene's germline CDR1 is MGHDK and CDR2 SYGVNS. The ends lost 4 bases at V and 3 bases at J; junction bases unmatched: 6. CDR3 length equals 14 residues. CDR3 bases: TGTGCCAGCAGTGGCGCGGGAGCCATCTACGAGCAGTACTTC. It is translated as CASSGAGAIYEQYF.

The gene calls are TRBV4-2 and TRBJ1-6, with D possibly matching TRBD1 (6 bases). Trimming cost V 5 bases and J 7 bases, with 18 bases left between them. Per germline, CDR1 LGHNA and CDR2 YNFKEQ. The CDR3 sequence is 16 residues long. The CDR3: CASSSQGTESNSPLHF. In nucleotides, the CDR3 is TGTGCCAGCAGCTCGCAGGGGACGGAGTCAAATTCACCCCTCCACTTT.

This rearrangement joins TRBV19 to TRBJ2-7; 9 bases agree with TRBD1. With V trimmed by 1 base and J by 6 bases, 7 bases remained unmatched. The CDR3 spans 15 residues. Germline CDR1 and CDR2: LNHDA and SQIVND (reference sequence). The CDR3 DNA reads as TGTGCCAGTAGTATAGCTTCACAGGGGGCGGCCGAGCAGTACTTC. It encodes CASSIASQGAAEQYF.

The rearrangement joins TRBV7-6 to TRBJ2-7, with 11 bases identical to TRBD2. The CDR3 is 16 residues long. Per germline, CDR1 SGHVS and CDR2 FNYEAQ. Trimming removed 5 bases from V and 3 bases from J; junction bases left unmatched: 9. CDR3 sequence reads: CASSPIAGGQGYEQYF. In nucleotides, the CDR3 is TGTGCCAGCAGCCCGATAGCGGGAGGGCAGGGCTACGAGCAGTACTTC.

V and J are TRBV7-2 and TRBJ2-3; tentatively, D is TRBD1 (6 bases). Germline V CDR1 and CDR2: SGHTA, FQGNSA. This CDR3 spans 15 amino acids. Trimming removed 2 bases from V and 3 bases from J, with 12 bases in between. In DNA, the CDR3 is TGTGCCAGCAGCTTATCGGGACACATAACAGATACGCAGTATTTT. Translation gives CASSLSGHITDTQYF.

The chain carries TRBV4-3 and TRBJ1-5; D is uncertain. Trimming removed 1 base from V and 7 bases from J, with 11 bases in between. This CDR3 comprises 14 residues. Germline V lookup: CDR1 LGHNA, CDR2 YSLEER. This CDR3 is CASSQGIVRQPQHF. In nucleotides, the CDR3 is TGCGCCAGCAGCCAAGGGATCGTGAGGCAGCCCCAGCATTTT.

The CDR3 region has the DNA TGTGCCAGTAGTATGGGTAGCAATAGCAATCAGCCCCAGCATTTT. Residues: CASSMGSNSNQPQHF. The chain links TRBV19 to TRBJ1-5; D not certain. The germline V gene has CDR1 LNHDA and CDR2 SQIVND (reference sequence). The CDR3 has 15 amino acids. V was cut by 3 bases and J by 0 bases, with 9 bases left in between.

CDR3 protein: CAISLSGNTIYF. DNA of the CDR3: TGTGCCATCAGCCTATCTGGAAACACCATATATTTT. The chain combines TRBV10-3 with TRBJ1-3; D unresolved. Trimming removed 6 bases at V and 1 base at J, with 4 bases between. Germline V gene sequence: CDR1 ENHRY, CDR2 SYGVKD. The CDR3 is 12 amino acids.

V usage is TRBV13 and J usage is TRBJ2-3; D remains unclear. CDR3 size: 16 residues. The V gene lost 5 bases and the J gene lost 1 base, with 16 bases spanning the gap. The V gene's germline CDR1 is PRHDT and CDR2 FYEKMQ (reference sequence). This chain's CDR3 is CASSVASLGRTDTQYF. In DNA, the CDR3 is TGTGCCAGCAGCGTCGCGAGCCTTGGGCGCACAGATACGCAGTATTTT.

This CDR3 reads CAFGTPNTGELFF. The CDR3 DNA is TGTGCCTTCGGGACACCGAACACCGGGGAGCTGTTTTTT. The chain has TRBV11-2 and TRBJ2-2; D possibly corresponds to TRBD1 (6 bases). The length of the CDR3 is 13 residues. Trimming cost V 11 bases and J 0 bases, with 10 bases left between them. CDR1 and CDR2 (germline): SGHAT, FQNNGV.

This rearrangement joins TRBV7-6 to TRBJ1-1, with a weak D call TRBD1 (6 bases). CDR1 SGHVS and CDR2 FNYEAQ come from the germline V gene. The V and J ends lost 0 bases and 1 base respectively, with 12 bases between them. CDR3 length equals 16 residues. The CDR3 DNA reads TGTGCCAGCAGCTTAGCGCCCCTGACAGGGAACACTGAAGCTTTCTTT. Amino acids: CASSLAPLTGNTEAFF. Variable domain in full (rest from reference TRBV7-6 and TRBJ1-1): GAGVSQSPRYKVTKRGQDVALRCDPISGHVSLYWYRQALGQGPEFLTYFNYEAQQDKSGLPNDRFSAERPEGSISTLTIQRTEQRDSAMYRCASSLAPLTGNTEAFFGQGTRLTVV.